This T cell receptor beta chain comes out of a study of CD8+ T cells in alopecia areata. The treatment was: oral pan-JAK inhibitor, 5-10 mg twice daily. Extraction of RNA preceded its reverse transcription into cDNA, which served as the sequencing template. Profiled with immunoSEQ multiplex PCR; TCRdb holds only in-frame clones, not every one. The table lists fewer than 250,000 clones, roughly 44% of them singletons. Germline V CDR1 and CDR2: SNHLY, FYNNEI. The CDR3 is 14 amino acids. V was trimmed by 7 bases and J by 1 base, leaving 11 bases between them. The sequencing here drew on CD4+ T cells sorted from blood, taken between weeks 36 and 40, from a patient treated with tofacitinib. The clonotype was recovered from a human donor with alopecia areata. The J gene is TRBJ1-5, the V gene TRBV2; D gene ambiguous. The DNA of the CDR3 is TGTGCCAGCACCTCCTCGATCAGCAATCAGCCCCAGCATTTT. It yields the protein CASTSSISNQPQHF.